This T cell receptor beta chain emerged from a study of shared clonotypes between healthy human individuals. The wider study: Used for every donor were three CD4 naive, three CD4 memory, two CD8 naive and one CD8 memory plate.

The CDR3 extends over 14 amino acids. Trimming cost V 2 bases and J 6 bases; bases outside gene matches: 5. Germline V gene lookup returns CDR1 MDHEN and CDR2 SYDVKM. About this clone itself: What it binds is unknown.

The naive CD8 population came from CD45RO-negative cells selected for CCR7, without terminally differentiated effector memory CD45RA+ cells. Regarding the study as a whole: Of the naive CD4 clonotypes, roughly 5% were shared across a handful of donors.

Data came from immunoSEQ multiplex PCR; TCRdb stores just in-frame clones and leaves some out. The sample has hundreds of thousands of clones; 85% to 95% are singletons. This TCR was recovered from a man under 40 in good health. The rearrangement uses TRBV28 and TRBJ2-7; the match to TRBD1 covers 9 bases. The sample was naive CD8+ T cells sorted from blood. The CDR3 coding sequence is TGTGCCAGCAGTTTACGGGACAGGGCCCTCGAGCAGTACTTC. Amino acid sequence: CASSLRDRALEQYF.